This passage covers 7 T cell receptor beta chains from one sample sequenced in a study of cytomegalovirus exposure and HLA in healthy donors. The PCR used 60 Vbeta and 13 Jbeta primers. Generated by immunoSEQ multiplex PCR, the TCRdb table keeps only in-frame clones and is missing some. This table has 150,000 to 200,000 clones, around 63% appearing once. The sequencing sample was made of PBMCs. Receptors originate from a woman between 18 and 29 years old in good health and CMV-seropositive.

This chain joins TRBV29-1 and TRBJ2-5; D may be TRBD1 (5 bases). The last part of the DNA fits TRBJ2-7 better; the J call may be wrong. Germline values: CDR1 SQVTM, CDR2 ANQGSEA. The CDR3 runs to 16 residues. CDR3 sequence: CSVRRPGSDLFGEQYF. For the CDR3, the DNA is TGCAGCGTTCGAAGACCAGGGTCCGACCTTTTTGGCGAGCAGTACTTC.

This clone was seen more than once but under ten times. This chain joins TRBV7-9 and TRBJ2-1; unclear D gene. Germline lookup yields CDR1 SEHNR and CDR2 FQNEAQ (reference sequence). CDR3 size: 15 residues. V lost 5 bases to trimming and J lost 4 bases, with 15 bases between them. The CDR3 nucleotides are TGTGCCAGCAGCGCTCCCGGTGCCACGTACAATGAGCAGTTCTTC. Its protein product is CASSAPGATYNEQFF.

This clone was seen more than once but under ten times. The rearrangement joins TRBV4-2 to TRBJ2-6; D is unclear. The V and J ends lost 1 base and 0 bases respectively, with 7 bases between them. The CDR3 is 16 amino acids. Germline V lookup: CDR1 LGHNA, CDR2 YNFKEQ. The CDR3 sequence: CASSQAPDSGANVLTF. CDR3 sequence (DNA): TGTGCCAGCAGCCAAGCTCCAGACTCTGGGGCCAACGTCCTGACTTTC.

CDR3 in DNA: TGTGCCAGCAGCCCAGGGGGCGTAAGTTCTGGAAACACCATATATTTT. Translating gives CASSPGGVSSGNTIYF. The V gene is TRBV9, the J gene TRBJ1-3, with 8 bases matching TRBD1. With V trimmed by 4 bases and J by 1 base, 7 bases remained unmatched. The CDR3 length is 16 residues. Germline CDR1 is SGDLS and CDR2 is YYNGEE.

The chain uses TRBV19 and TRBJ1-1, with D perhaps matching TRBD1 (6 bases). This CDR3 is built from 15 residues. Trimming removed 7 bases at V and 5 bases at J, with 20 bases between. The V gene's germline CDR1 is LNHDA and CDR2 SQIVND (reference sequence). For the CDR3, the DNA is TGTGCCAGTACCATCCTCGGGAGGGGGGGGACTGAAGCTTTCTTT. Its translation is CASTILGRGGTEAFF.

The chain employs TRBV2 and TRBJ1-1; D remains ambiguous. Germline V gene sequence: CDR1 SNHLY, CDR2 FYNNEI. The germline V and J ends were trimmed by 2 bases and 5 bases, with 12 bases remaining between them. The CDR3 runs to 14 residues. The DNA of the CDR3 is TGTGCCAGCAGTGAATTGGAGGCCGAGACTGAAGCTTTCTTT. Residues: CASSELEAETEAFF.

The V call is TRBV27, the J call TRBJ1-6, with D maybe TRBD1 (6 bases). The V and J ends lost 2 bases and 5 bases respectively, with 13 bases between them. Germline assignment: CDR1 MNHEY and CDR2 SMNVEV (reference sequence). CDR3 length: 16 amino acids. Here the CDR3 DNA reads TGTGCCAGCAGTTTAGACAGGTCCCCTAATAATTCACCCCTCCACTTT. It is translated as CASSLDRSPNNSPLHF.